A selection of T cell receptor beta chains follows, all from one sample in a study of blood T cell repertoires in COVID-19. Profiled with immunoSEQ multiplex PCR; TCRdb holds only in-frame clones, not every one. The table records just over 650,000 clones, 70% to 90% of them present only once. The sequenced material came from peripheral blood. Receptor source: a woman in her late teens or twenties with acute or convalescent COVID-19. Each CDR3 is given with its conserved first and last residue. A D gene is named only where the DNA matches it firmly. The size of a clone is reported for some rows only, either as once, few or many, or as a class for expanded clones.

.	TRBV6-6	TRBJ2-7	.	CASRWENYEQYF	TGTGCCAGCAGGTGGGAGAACTACGAGCAGTACTTC
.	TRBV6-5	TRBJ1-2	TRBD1	CASSLTTTGVGYGYTF	TGTGCCAGCAGTTTGACGACCACAGGGGTGGGCTATGGCTACACCTTC
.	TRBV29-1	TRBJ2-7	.	CSVSRTGRSGVYEQYF	TGCAGCGTATCCCGGACAGGACGCTCGGGGGTCTACGAGCAGTACTTC
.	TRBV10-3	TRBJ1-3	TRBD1	CAISEVGVQGAGGNTIYF	TGTGCCATCAGTGAAGTCGGTGTGCAGGGGGCTGGGGGAAACACCATATATTTT
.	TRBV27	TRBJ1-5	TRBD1	CASSPAQGGQPQHF	TGTGCCAGCAGCCCTGCGCAGGGGGGACAGCCCCAGCATTTT
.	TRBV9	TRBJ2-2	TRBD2	CASSVRLARDTGELFF	TGTGCCAGCAGCGTGAGACTAGCGAGAGACACCGGGGAGCTGTTTTTT
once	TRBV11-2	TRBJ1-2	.	CASSSDSTVSGYTF	TGTGCCAGCAGCTCGGACAGCACCGTGAGTGGCTACACCTTC
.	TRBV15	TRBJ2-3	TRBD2	CATSETSGGSPDTQYF	TGTGCCACCAGCGAGACTAGCGGGGGGTCGCCAGATACGCAGTATTTT
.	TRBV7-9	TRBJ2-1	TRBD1	CASSPWTGGVDEQFF	TGTGCCAGCAGCCCTTGGACAGGGGGCGTCGATGAGCAGTTCTTC
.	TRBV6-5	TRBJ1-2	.	CASSKWTLDGYTF	TGTGCCAGCAGTAAATGGACACTGGATGGCTACACCTTC
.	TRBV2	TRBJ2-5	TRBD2	CASSEAMAGGQETQYF	TGTGCCAGCAGTGAAGCTATGGCGGGGGGCCAGGAGACCCAGTACTTC
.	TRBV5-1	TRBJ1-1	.	CASTDSPPTGAFF	TGCGCCAGCACCGACAGTCCCCCGACTGGAGCTTTCTTT
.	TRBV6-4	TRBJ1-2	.	CASSDSVEGDYTF	TGTGCCAGCAGTGACTCGGTCGAGGGTGACTACACCTTC
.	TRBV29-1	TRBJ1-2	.	CSVARASGYTF	TGCAGCGTTGCGAGGGCCTCTGGCTACACCTTC
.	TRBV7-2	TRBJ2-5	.	CASSLGGMTETQYF	TGTGCCAGCAGCTTAGGCGGGATGACAGAGACCCAGTACTTC
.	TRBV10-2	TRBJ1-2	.	CASSEYGGYGYTF	TGCGCCAGCAGTGAGTACGGAGGCTATGGCTACACCTTC
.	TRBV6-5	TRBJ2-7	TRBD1	CASRSARQGWYF	TGTGCCAGCAGATCCGCTAGACAGGGGTGGTACTTC
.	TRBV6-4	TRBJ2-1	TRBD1	CASSDSPGTDNEQFF	TGTGCCAGCAGTGACTCCCCTGGGACAGACAATGAGCAGTTCTTC
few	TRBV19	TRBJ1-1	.	CASSIGPTVDTEAFF	TGTGCCAGTAGTATAGGTCCGACAGTGGACACTGAAGCTTTCTTT
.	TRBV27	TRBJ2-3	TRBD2	CASSPRGLAGDTQYF	TGTGCCAGCAGTCCTAGGGGACTAGCAGGAGATACGCAGTATTTT
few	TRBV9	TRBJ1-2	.	CASSEGRGRAWDYYGYTF	TGTGCCAGCAGTGAGGGGAGGGGCAGGGCATGGGATTACTATGGCTACACCTTC
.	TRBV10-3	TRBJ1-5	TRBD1	CAIKGGTGTSNQPQHF	TGTGCCATCAAGGGAGGGACAGGGACTAGCAATCAGCCCCAGCATTTT
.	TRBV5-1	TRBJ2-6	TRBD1	CASRNGGTGILSGANVLTF	TGCGCCAGCAGGAATGGCGGGACAGGGATACTCTCTGGGGCCAACGTCCTGACTTTC
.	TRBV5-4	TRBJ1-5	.	CASRFLYSNQPQHF	TGTGCCAGCAGATTTCTATATAGCAATCAGCCCCAGCATTTT
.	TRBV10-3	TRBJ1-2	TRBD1	CAISESRGQGNYGYTF	TGTGCCATCAGTGAGTCGAGAGGACAGGGGAACTATGGCTACACCTTC
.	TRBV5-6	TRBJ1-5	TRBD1	CASSLGSGGDQPQHF	TGTGCCAGCAGCTTGGGGTCAGGGGGAGATCAGCCCCAGCATTTT
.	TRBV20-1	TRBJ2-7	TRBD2	CSASSGGAYEQYF	TGCAGTGCTAGTAGCGGGGGGGCCTACGAGCAGTACTTC
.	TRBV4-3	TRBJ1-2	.	CASSPLEVRADGYTF	TGCGCCAGCAGCCCCCTCGAGGTGAGGGCAGACGGCTACACCTTC
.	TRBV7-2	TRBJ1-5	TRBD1	CASSATSTGGFNQPQHF	TGTGCCAGCAGCGCCACTTCGACAGGGGGTTTCAATCAGCCCCAGCATTTT
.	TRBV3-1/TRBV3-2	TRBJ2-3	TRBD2	CASSPKAGGPSDTQYF	TGTGCCAGCAGCCCGAAGGCGGGGGGGCCATCAGATACGCAGTATTTT
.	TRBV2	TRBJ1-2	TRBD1	CASRTGTGGGGYGYTF	TGTGCCAGCAGGACCGGGACAGGGGGCGGCGGCTATGGCTACACCTTC
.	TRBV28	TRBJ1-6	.	CASTPRTTGDSPLHF	TGTGCCTCCACCCCCCGTACAACGGGGGATTCACCCCTCCACTTT
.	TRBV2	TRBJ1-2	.	CASSPGEGYGYTF	TGTGCCAGCAGTCCGGGGGAAGGATATGGCTACACCTTC
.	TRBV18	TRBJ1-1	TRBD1	CASSPWDRGANTEAFF	TGTGCCAGCTCACCATGGGACAGAGGGGCGAACACTGAAGCTTTCTTT
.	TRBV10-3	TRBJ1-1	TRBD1	CAISEGDRVEAFF	TGTGCCATCAGTGAGGGGGACAGGGTTGAAGCTTTCTTT
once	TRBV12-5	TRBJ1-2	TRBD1	CASGFGLQGAQFDPPWLIF	TGTGCTAGTGGTTTCGGCCTACAGGGGGCCCAGTTCGATCCCCCGTGGCTAATCTTC